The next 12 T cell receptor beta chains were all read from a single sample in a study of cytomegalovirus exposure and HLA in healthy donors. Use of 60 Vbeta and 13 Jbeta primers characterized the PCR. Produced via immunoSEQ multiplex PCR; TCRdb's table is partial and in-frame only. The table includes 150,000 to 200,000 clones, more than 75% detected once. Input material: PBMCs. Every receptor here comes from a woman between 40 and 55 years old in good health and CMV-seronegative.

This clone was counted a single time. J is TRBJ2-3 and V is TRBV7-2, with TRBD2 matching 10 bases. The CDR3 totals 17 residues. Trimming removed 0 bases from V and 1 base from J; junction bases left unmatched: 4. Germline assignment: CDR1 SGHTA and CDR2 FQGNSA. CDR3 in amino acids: CASSLAKGTSGTDTQYF. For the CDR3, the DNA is TGTGCCAGCAGCTTAGCGAAAGGGACTAGCGGCACAGATACGCAGTATTTT.

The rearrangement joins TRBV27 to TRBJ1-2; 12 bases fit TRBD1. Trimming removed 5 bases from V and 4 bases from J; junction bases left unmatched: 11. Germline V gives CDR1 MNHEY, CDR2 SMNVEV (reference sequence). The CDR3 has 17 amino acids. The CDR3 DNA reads TGTGCCAGCAGTCCTGGGACAGGGGGCGCGGCTGGCTATGGCTACACCTTC. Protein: CASSPGTGGAAGYGYTF.

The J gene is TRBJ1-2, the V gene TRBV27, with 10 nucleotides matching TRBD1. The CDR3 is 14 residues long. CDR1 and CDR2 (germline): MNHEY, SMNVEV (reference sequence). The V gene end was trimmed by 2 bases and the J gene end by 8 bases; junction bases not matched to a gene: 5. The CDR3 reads CASSLAGTGEGYTF. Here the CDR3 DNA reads TGTGCCAGCAGTTTAGCCGGGACAGGGGAAGGCTACACCTTC.

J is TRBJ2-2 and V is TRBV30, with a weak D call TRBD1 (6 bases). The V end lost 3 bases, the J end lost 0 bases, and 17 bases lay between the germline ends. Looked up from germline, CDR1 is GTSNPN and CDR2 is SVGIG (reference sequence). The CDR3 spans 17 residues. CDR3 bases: TGTGCCTGGAGAAGCGGTCTCGGACAGACGAACACCGGGGAGCTGTTTTTT. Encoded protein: CAWRSGLGQTNTGELFF.

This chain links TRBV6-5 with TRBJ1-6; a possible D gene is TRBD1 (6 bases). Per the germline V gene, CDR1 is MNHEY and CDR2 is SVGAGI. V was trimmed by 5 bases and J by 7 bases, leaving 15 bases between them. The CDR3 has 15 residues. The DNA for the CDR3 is TGTGCCAGCAGTCTCAACAGGGATGGGAATTCACCCCTCCACTTT. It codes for CASSLNRDGNSPLHF.

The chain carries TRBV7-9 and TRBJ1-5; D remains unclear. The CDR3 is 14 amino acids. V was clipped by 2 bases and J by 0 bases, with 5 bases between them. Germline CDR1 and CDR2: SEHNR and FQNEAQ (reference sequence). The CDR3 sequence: CASSLINSNQPQHF. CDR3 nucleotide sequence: TGTGCCAGCAGCTTAATCAATAGCAATCAGCCCCAGCATTTT.

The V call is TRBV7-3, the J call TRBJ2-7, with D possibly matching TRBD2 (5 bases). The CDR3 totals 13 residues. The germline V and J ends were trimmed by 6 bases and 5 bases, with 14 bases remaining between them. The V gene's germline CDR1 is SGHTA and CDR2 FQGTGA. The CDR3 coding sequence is TGTGCCAGCAGTACCGGGAACGGGGACGAGCAGTACTTC. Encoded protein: CASSTGNGDEQYF.

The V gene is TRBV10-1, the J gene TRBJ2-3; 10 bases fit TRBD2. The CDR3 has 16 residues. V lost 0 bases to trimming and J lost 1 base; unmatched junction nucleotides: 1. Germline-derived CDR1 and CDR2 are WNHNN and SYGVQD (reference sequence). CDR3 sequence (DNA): TGCGCCAGCAGTGAGTCCCTAGCGGGGGGCACAGATACGCAGTATTTT. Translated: CASSESLAGGTDTQYF.

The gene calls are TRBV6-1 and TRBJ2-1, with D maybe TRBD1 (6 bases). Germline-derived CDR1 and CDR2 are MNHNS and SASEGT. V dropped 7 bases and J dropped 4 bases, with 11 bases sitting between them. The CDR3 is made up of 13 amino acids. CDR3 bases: TGTGCCAGCACCCCGGACAGTTACAATGAGCAGTTCTTC. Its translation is CASTPDSYNEQFF.

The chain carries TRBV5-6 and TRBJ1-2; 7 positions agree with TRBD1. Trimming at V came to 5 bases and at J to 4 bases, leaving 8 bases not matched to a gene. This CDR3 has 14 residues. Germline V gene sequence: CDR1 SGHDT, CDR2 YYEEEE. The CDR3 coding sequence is TGTGCCAGCAGTCAAGTCAGGGGGATCTATGGCTACACCTTC. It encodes CASSQVRGIYGYTF.

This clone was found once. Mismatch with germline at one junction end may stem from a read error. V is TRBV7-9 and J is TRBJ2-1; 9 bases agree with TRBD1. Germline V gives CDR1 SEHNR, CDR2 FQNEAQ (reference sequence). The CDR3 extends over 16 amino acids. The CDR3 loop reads CSSSQPGTGPYNEQFF. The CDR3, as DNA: TGTTCCAGCAGCCAACCCGGGACAGGGCCCTACAATGAGCAGTTCTTC.

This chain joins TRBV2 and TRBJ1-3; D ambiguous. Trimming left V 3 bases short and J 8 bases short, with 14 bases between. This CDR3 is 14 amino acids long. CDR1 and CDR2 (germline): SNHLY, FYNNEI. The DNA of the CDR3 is TGTGCCAGCAGTGAGGGTGGTGTACTAGACACCATATATTTT. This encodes CASSEGGVLDTIYF. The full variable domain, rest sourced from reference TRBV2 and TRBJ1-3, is EPEVTQTPSHQVTQMGQEVILRCVPISNHLYFYWYRQILGQKVEFLVSFYNNEISEKSEIFDDQFSVERPDGSNFTLKIRSTKLEDSAMYFCASSEGGVLDTIYFGEGSWLTVV.